Below, one T cell receptor (beta chain) is given with its context. V was pared by 0 bases and J by 5 bases, with 7 bases between. The CDR3 sequence is 13 residues long. The germline V gene has CDR1 LGHNA and CDR2 YSLEER. The data originate from a study of blood T cells in healthy people across ages. It was with a sample-barcoded 5' primer and a J-beta primer mix that a second PCR of roughly 6 to 12 cycles was run. From the 5' RACE reads, TCRdb called clonotypes with MiXCR, one entry per CDR3 protein. Of approximately 900,000 distinct CDR3 sequences in the sample, approximately 49% were seen once. The chain is built from TRBV4-3 and TRBJ1-1; D unclear. The sequence was collected from a man younger than 40 in good health. The sample comprised blood. The CDR3 reads CASSQELRTEAFF. The CDR3 bases are TGCGCCAGCAGCCAAGAGCTCAGGACTGAAGCTTTCTTT.